This T cell receptor beta chain was sequenced in a study of T cells after posttransplantation cyclophosphamide. Treatment was busulfan-fludarabine conditioning, a marrow graft, and cyclophosphamide on days +3 and +4. This clone is medium-sized within its sample. The CDR3 extends over 14 amino acids. The V gene's germline CDR1 is MNHEY and CDR2 SVGAGI. V lost 6 bases and J 6 bases, leaving 18 bases between the germline ends. TCRdb keeps only in-frame clones here, not all; method: immunoSEQ multiplex PCR. The sample is made up of 4,500 to 6,500 clones, none counted only once. This TCR derives from a female patient younger than 45 who received an allogeneic stem cell transplant from an unrelated donor, was CMV-positive, and had acute and chronic GVHD. These T cells may partly come from the graft donor. This sample comprised PBMCs, obtained after allogeneic stem cell transplant with posttransplant cyclophosphamide. The chain links TRBV6-5 to TRBJ2-7, with D perhaps matching TRBD2 (6 bases). The CDR3 DNA follows: TGTGCCAGCAGCCCTACGACTAGTATCGGCGAGCAGTACTTC. As protein: CASSPTTSIGEQYF.